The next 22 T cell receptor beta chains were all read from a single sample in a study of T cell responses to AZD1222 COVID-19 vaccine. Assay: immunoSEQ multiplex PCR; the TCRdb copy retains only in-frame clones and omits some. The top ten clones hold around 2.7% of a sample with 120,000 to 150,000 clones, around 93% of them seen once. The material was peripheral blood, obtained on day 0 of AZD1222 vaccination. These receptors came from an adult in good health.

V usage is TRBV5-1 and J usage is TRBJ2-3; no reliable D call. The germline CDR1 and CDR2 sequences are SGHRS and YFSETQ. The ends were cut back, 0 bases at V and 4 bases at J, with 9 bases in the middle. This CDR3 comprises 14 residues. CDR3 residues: CASSLDVSPDTQYF. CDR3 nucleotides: TGCGCCAGCAGCTTGGACGTCAGCCCAGATACGCAGTATTTT.

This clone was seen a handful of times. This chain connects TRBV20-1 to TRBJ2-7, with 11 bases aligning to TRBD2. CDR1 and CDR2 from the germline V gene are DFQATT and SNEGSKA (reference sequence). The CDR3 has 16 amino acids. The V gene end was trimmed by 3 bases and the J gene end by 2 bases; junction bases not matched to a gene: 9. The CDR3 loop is CSASGTSGPAAYEQYF. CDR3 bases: TGCAGTGCTAGTGGGACTAGCGGACCAGCGGCCTACGAGCAGTACTTC.

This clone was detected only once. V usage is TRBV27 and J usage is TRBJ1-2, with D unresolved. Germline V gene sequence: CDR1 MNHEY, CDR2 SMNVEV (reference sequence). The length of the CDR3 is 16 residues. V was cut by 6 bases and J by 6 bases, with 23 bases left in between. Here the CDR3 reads CASRAGPPLLRDGYTF. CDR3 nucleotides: TGTGCCAGCAGAGCAGGACCTCCCCTCCTAAGAGATGGCTACACCTTC.

CDR3: CASSGQGVFPYEQYF. The CDR3 coding sequence is TGTGCCAGCAGTGGGCAGGGGGTTTTCCCCTACGAGCAGTACTTC. V and J are TRBV28 and TRBJ2-7, with 7 bases identical to TRBD1. With V trimmed by 5 bases and J by 2 bases, 9 bases remained unmatched. The CDR3 loop spans 15 amino acids. Germline V CDR1 and CDR2: MDHEN, SYDVKM.

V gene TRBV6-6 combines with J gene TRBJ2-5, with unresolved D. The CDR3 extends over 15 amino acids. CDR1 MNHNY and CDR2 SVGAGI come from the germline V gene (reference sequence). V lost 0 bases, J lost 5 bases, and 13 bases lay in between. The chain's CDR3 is CASSYSGSLFETQYF. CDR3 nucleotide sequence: TGTGCCAGCAGTTACTCGGGCAGTCTCTTTGAGACCCAGTACTTC.

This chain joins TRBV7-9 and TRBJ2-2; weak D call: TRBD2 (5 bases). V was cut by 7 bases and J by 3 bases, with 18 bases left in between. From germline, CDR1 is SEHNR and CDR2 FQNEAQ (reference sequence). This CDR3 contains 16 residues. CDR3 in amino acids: CASTEGDKSYTGELFF. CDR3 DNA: TGTGCCAGCACCGAGGGTGACAAGAGCTACACCGGGGAGCTGTTTTTT.

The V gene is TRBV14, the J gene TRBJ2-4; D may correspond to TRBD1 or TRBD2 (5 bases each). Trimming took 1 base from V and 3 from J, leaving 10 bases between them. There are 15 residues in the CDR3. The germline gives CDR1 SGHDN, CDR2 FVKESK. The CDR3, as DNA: TGTGCCAGCAGCCAAGTACGAGGGGACAAAAACATTCAGTACTTC. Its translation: CASSQVRGDKNIQYF.

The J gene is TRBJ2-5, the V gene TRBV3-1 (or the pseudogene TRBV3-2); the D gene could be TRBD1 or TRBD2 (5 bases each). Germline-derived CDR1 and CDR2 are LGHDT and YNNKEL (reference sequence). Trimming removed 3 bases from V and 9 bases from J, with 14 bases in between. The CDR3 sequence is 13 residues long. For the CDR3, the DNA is TGTGCCAGCAGCCACCGGGGCCTGATGTCCCAGTACTTC. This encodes CASSHRGLMSQYF.

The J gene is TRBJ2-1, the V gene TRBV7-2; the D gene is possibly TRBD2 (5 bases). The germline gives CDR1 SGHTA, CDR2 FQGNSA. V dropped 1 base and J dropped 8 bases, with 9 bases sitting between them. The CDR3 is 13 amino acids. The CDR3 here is CASSLGWRDEQFF. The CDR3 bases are TGTGCCAGCAGCTTAGGATGGCGGGATGAGCAGTTCTTC.

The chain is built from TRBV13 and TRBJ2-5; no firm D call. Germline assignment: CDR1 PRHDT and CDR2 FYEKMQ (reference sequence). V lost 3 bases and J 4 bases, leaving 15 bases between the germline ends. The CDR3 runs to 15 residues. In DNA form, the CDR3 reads TGTGCCAGCAGCTTGCACCACGGAGTCGGAGAGACCCAGTACTTC. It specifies CASSLHHGVGETQYF.

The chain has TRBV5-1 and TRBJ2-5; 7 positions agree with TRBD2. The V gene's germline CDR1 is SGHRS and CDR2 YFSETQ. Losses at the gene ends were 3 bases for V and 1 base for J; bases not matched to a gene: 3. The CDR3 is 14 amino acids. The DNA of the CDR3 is TGCGCCAGCAGCTCGGGACTAACCCAAGAGACCCAGTACTTC. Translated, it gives CASSSGLTQETQYF.

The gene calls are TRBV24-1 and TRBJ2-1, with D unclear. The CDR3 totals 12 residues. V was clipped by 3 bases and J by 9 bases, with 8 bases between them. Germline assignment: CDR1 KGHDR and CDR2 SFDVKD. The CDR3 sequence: CATSDRVGEQFF. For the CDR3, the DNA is TGTGCCACCAGTGATAGGGTAGGTGAGCAGTTCTTC.

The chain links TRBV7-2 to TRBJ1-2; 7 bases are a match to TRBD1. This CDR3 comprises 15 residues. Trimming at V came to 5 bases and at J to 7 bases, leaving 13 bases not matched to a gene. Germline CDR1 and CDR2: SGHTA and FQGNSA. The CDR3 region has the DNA TGTGCCAGCAGCCCGGCGGGACAGAATACTGTTGGCTACACCTTC. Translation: CASSPAGQNTVGYTF. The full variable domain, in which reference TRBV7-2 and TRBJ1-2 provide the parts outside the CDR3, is GAGVSQSPSNKVTEKGKDVELRCDPISGHTALYWYRQSLGQGLEFLIYFQGNSAPDKSGLPSDRFSAERTGGSVSTLTIQRTQQEDSAVYLCASSPAGQNTVGYTFGSGTRLTVV.

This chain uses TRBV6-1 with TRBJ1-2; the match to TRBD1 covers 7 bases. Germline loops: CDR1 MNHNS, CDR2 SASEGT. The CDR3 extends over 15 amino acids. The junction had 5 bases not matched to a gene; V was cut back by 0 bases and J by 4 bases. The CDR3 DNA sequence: TGTGCCAGCAGTGAAGCGCACCAGGGGGGCTATGGCTACACCTTC. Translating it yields CASSEAHQGGYGYTF.

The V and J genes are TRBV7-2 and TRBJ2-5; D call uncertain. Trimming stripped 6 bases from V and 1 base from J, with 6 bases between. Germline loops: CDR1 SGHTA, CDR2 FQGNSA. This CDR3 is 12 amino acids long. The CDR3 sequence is CASSSPQETQYF. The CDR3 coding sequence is TGTGCCAGCAGTTCACCCCAAGAGACCCAGTACTTC.

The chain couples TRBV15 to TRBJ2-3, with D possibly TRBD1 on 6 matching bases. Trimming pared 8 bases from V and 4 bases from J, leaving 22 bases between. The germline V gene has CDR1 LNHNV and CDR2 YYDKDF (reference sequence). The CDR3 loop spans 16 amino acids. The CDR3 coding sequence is TGTGCCACCCGACGACCTGGGGGCCATGTAGCAGATACGCAGTATTTT. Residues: CATRRPGGHVADTQYF. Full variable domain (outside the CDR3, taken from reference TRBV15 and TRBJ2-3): DAMVIQNPRYQVTQFGKPVTLSCSQTLNHNVMYWYQQKSSQAPKLLFHYYDKDFNNEADTPDNFQSRRPNTSFCFLDIRSPGLGDTAMYLCATRRPGGHVADTQYFGPGTRLTVL.

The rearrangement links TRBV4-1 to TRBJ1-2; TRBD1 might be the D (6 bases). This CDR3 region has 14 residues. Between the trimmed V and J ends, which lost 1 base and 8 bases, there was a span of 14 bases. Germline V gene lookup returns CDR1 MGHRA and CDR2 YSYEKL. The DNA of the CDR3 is TGCGCCAGCAGCCAAGTCGGACAGCGACCCGGCTACACCTTC. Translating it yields CASSQVGQRPGYTF.

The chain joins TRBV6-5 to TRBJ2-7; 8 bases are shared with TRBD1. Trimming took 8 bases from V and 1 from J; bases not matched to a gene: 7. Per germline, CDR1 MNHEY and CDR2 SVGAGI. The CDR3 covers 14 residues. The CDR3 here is CASGRTGISYEQYF. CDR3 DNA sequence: TGTGCCAGCGGGAGGACAGGGATATCCTACGAGCAGTACTTC.

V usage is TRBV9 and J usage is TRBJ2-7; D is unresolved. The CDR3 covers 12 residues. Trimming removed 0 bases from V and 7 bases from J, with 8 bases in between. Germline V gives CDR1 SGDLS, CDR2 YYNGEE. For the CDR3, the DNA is TGTGCCAGCAGCGTAGCAGGCAGGGAGCAGTACTTC. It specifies CASSVAGREQYF.

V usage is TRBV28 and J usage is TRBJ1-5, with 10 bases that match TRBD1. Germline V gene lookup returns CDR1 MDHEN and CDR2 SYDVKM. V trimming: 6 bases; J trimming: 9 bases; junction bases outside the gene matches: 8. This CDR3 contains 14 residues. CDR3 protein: CASSSDRGPPPQHF. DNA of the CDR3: TGTGCCAGCAGCTCCGACAGGGGGCCGCCGCCCCAGCATTTT.

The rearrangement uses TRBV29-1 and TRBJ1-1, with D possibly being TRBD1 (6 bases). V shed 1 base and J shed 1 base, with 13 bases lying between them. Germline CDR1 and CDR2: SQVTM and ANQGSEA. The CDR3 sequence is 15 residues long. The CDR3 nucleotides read TGCAGCGTTGAAGTGAGGACAGCCAGGAACACTGAAGCTTTCTTT. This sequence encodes CSVEVRTARNTEAFF.

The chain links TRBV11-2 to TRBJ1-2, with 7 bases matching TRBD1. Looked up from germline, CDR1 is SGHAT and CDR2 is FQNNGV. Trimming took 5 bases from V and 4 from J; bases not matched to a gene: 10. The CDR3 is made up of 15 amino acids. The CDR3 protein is CASSPGQERTYGYTF. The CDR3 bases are TGTGCCAGCAGCCCTGGACAGGAGAGGACCTATGGCTACACCTTC.